The rows below give T cell receptor beta chains drawn from one sample of a study of control samples from healthy donors and cancer patients. Measured with immunoSEQ multiplex PCR; TCRdb has only the in-frame clones, and not every one. The sample has roughly 43,000 clones; around 87% are singletons. Input material: PBMCs. The receptors were sampled from a woman in her fifties or sixties with lung cancer. The CDR3 runs from the conserved cysteine through the conserved F or W. A D gene is named only where the DNA matches it firmly. Not all rows give a size; the values are once, few, many and, for expanded clones, a class.

cdr3_aa,cdr3_nt,v_call,j_call,clone_size,d_call
CASSKTEYSNQPQHF,TGTGCCAGCAGCAAGACAGAGTATAGCAATCAGCCCCAGCATTTT,TRBV6-6,TRBJ1-5,-,-
CASRQTSGSTDTQYF,TGTGCCAGCAGGCAGACTAGCGGGAGCACAGATACGCAGTATTTT,TRBV7-6,TRBJ2-3,-,TRBD2
CASRTGGGGYTF,TGTGCCAGCAGGACAGGCGGCGGTGGCTACACCTTC,TRBV2,TRBJ1-2,-,-
CASSLGQGGGYTF,TGTGCCAGCAGCCTGGGACAGGGTGGTGGCTACACCTTC,TRBV3-1/TRBV3-2,TRBJ1-2,few,TRBD1
CAIRGNGAGSSYSGANVLTF,TGCGCCATTAGAGGTAATGGAGCGGGCAGTTCCTATTCTGGGGCCAACGTCCTGACTTTC,TRBV10-1,TRBJ2-6,few,-
CASSLRAGGNTIYF,TGTGCCAGCAGCTTGAGGGCGGGGGGAAACACCATATATTTT,TRBV5-5,TRBJ1-3,-,-
CASSQAGSPGELFF,TGTGCCAGCAGCCAAGCTGGCAGCCCCGGGGAGCTGTTTTTT,TRBV3-1/TRBV3-2,TRBJ2-2,-,-
CASSTYRLNTEAFF,TGTGCCAGCAGCACGTACAGGTTGAACACTGAAGCTTTCTTT,TRBV5-5,TRBJ1-1,-,-
CASSFSVTGELFF,TGTGCCAGCAGTTTTAGCGTCACCGGGGAGCTGTTTTTT,TRBV12-3/TRBV12-4,TRBJ2-2,-,-
CASSPRFVYTGELFF,TGTGCCAGCAGCCCTCGCTTTGTGTACACCGGGGAGCTGTTTTTT,TRBV7-9,TRBJ2-2,-,-
CASSFAGGPYNEQFF,TGTGCCAGCAGTTTCGCGGGAGGGCCCTACAATGAGCAGTTCTTC,TRBV27,TRBJ2-1,-,TRBD2
CASSQDARAGAEQYF,TGCGCCAGCAGCCAAGATGCAAGAGCGGGAGCCGAGCAGTACTTC,TRBV4-3,TRBJ2-7,once,TRBD2
CASSFRETGELFF,TGTGCCAGCAGCTTCAGGGAGACCGGGGAGCTGTTTTTT,TRBV5-6,TRBJ2-2,-,-
CASSEGGASGNTIYF,TGTGCCAGCAGTGAAGGGGGCGCCTCTGGAAACACCATATATTTT,TRBV6-1,TRBJ1-3,-,-
CASSVAAAGLRGYTF,TGTGCCAGCAGCGTAGCCGCGGCGGGACTAAGGGGCTACACCTTC,TRBV9,TRBJ1-2,-,-
CASSLDSGNQPQHF,TGTGCCAGCAGCTTGGATTCGGGAAATCAGCCCCAGCATTTT,TRBV7-2,TRBJ1-5,-,-
CASSLGGSTDTQYF,TGCGCCAGCAGCTTGGGTGGGAGCACAGATACGCAGTATTTT,TRBV5-1,TRBJ2-3,-,-
CASSPDSNYGYTF,TGCGCCAGCAGCCCGGACAGCAACTATGGCTACACCTTC,TRBV5-1,TRBJ1-2,-,-
CASSVLQQNTEAFF,TGTGCCAGCAGCGTATTACAACAGAACACTGAAGCTTTCTTT,TRBV9,TRBJ1-1,-,-
CASSLGTGPFNYGYTF,TGTGCCAGCTCACTCGGGACAGGGCCATTTAACTATGGCTACACCTTC,TRBV18,TRBJ1-2,-,TRBD1
CASSQGLAGGEGYEQYF,TGCGCCAGCAGCCAAGGGTTGGCTGGGGGAGAGGGCTACGAGCAGTACTTC,TRBV4-3,TRBJ2-7,-,-
CASSPRASGNKNNEQFF,TGTGCCAGCTCACCACGTGCTAGCGGGAATAAAAACAATGAGCAGTTCTTC,TRBV18,TRBJ2-1,-,TRBD2
CASSSYSGPPLDGYTF,TGTGCCAGCAGCTCCTACTCCGGGCCTCCTTTGGATGGCTACACCTTC,TRBV11-2,TRBJ1-2,-,-
CASSQDLNPGLGTQYF,TGCGCCAGCAGCCAAGATCTTAACCCGGGACTTGGTACGCAGTATTTT,TRBV4-3,TRBJ2-3,-,-
CASSRTGAFQETQYF,TGTGCCAGCAGCCGGACAGGGGCCTTCCAAGAGACCCAGTACTTC,TRBV27,TRBJ2-5,-,TRBD1
CASSLGGLANEKLFF,TGTGCCAGCAGCTTAGGAGGGTTGGCTAATGAAAAACTGTTTTTT,TRBV7-9,TRBJ1-4,-,-
CASSLSYSTSARGETQYF,TGTGCCAGCAGTTTATCATATTCGACTAGCGCACGGGGAGAGACCCAGTACTTC,TRBV27,TRBJ2-5,-,TRBD2
CAISDFQTARTGELFF,TGTGCCATCAGTGATTTTCAGACCGCACGAACCGGGGAGCTGTTTTTT,TRBV10-3,TRBJ2-2,-,-
CASSPEAGRAGDGYTF,TGTGCCAGTAGTCCAGAGGCGGGGCGGGCAGGGGATGGCTACACCTTC,TRBV19,TRBJ1-2,few,-
CATPGSAGNTIYF,TGTGCCACCCCCGGGTCTGCAGGAAACACCATATATTTT,TRBV6-5,TRBJ1-3,-,-
CASSQPGGGIYEQYF,TGTGCCAGCAGCCAACCAGGGGGCGGCATCTACGAGCAGTACTTC,TRBV4-2,TRBJ2-7,-,TRBD1
CASSPLVIQGGEQYF,TGTGCCAGCTCACCTCTCGTCATCCAGGGAGGGGAGCAGTACTTC,TRBV18,TRBJ2-7,-,TRBD2